This TCR beta chain is drawn from a study of response to subunit inactivated influenza vaccine. Notes on the study in general: Seasonal influenza vaccination, on each occasion, was suggested by the authors to recruit few new T cells.

To note about this clonotype: Its target is unknown.

The CDR3 covers 14 residues. V shed 5 bases and J 6 bases; nucleotides not matched to a gene: 7. Each CDR3 protein gets one entry after TCRdb re-called the RT-PCR reads with MiXCR. The sample includes 300,000 to 350,000 distinct CDR3 sequences, approximately 23% of them seen just once. The chain combines TRBV12-3 or TRBV12-4 with TRBJ1-2, with 9 bases that match TRBD1. This clonotype originated in a man aged 50 to 69 who received an inactivated influenza vaccine. The material sequenced was PBMCs from blood, taken less than 22 months after vaccination. The CDR3 spells CASSAGTGMDGYTF. The CDR3 nucleotides are TGTGCCAGCAGTGCCGGGACAGGGATGGATGGCTACACCTTC.